This T cell receptor (beta chain) emerged from a study of radiotherapy plus CTLA-4 blockade in lung cancer. Overall study results and limits: Radiotherapy was combined with ipilimumab, and tumor-derived TCR clones then expanded in blood.

Measured with immunoSEQ multiplex PCR; TCRdb has only the in-frame clones, and not every one. The sample has more than 90,000 clones; roughly 80% are singletons. Points on this clone: Its antigen remains unidentified.

V lost 6 bases, J lost 1 base, and 2 bases stayed unmatched. The CDR3 has 14 amino acids. CDR1 is MNHNS, CDR2 SASEGT, per germline. The sequencing here drew on peripheral blood, taken from a patient treated with radiotherapy plus ipilimumab. This receptor was obtained from a human donor with non-small cell lung cancer who had a partial response to radiotherapy plus ipilimumab. The chain links TRBV6-1 to TRBJ2-1; TRBD2 matches 8 bases. Here the CDR3 reads CASRREASYNEQFF. CDR3 sequence (DNA): TGTGCCAGCAGGCGGGAGGCATCCTACAATGAGCAGTTCTTC.